The 19 T cell receptor beta chains presented below share a single source sample, sequenced in a study of blood T cell repertoires in COVID-19. The assay was immunoSEQ multiplex PCR, and TCRdb's table has in-frame clones only and misses some. The sample shows over 50,000 clones, about 86% of them seen only once. The sample comprised peripheral blood. The receptors come from an older man with active COVID-19.

This rearrangement joins TRBV19 to TRBJ2-3; D may be TRBD2 (6 bases). This CDR3 is 15 amino acids long. Germline V CDR1 and CDR2: LNHDA, SQIVND (reference sequence). Trimming took 7 bases from V and 0 from J, leaving 14 bases between them. CDR3 nucleotides: TGTGCCAGTATGGAGCTAGCGTCGAGCACAGATACGCAGTATTTT. It encodes CASMELASSTDTQYF.

CDR3 in DNA: TGTGCCAGCAGTTCTACCCTCCGGACAGGGCTGAACACTGAAGCTTTCTTT. Translation: CASSSTLRTGLNTEAFF. The chain has TRBV27 and TRBJ1-1; 8 bases agree with TRBD1. Trimming took 4 bases from V and 0 from J; bases not matched to a gene: 10. Per germline, CDR1 MNHEY and CDR2 SMNVEV (reference sequence). The CDR3 consists of 17 residues.

The chain employs TRBV5-8 and TRBJ1-2; D not resolved. This CDR3 comprises 14 residues. CDR1 and CDR2 (germline): SGHTS, YDEGEE. The germline V and J ends were trimmed by 7 bases and 8 bases, with 21 bases remaining between them. The CDR3 region has the DNA TGTGCCAGCGGTACGATTGGAGGCGCGGGCGGCTACACCTTC. Translated, it gives CASGTIGGAGGYTF. Looking up the rest from reference TRBV5-8 and TRBJ1-2 gives the full variable domain: EAGVTQSPTHLIKTRGQQATLRCSPISGHTSVYWYQQALGLGLQFLLWYDEGEERNRGNFPPRFSGRQFPNYSSELNVNALELEDSALYLCASGTIGGAGGYTFGSGTRLTVV.

Only a few counts were recorded for this clone. The chain recombines TRBV10-3 with TRBJ1-2; 7 bases are shared with TRBD1. Germline values: CDR1 ENHRY, CDR2 SYGVKD. Germline trimming cut 6 bases from V and 0 bases from J; bases unmatched to any gene: 4. This CDR3 comprises 14 residues. In nucleotides, the CDR3 is TGTGCCATCAGGGCGGACAGGACTAACTATGGCTACACCTTC. Translating gives CAIRADRTNYGYTF.

The chain has TRBV5-1 and TRBJ2-7; 10 positions agree with TRBD2. The CDR3 contains 15 residues. Per germline, CDR1 SGHRS and CDR2 YFSETQ. The J segment lost 2 bases and the V segment lost 5 bases, leaving 7 bases of the junction unmatched. CDR3 nucleotide sequence: TGCGCCAGCAGGTCCCCTAGCGGGGGAACCTACGAGCAGTACTTC. It codes for CASRSPSGGTYEQYF. Complete variable domain (other parts from reference TRBV5-1 and TRBJ2-7): KAGVTQTPRYLIKTRGQQVTLSCSPISGHRSVSWYQQTPGQGLQFLFEYFSETQRNKGNFPGRFSGRQFSNSRSEMNVSTLELGDSALYLCASRSPSGGTYEQYFGPGTRLTVT.

V is TRBV18 and J is TRBJ2-7; 9 nucleotides match TRBD1. Germline CDR1 is KGHSH and CDR2 is LQKENI. This CDR3 is 14 amino acids long. V dropped 4 bases and J dropped 3; count of bases not matched to a gene: 4. The chain's CDR3 is CASSQGTGSYEQYF. The CDR3, as DNA: TGTGCCAGCTCACAAGGGACAGGGAGCTACGAGCAGTACTTC.

This chain links TRBV9 with TRBJ2-2, with TRBD1 matching over 8 bases. This CDR3 contains 17 residues. The V gene end was trimmed by 3 bases and the J gene end by 9 bases; junction bases not matched to a gene: 16. Germline CDR1 SGDLS, CDR2 YYNGEE. This chain's CDR3 is CASSALGTGQQVRELFF. CDR3 DNA: TGTGCCAGCAGCGCCCTGGGGACAGGACAACAGGTCAGGGAGCTGTTTTTT.

V is TRBV6-5 and J is TRBJ1-1; TRBD1 agrees at 7 bases. CDR1 and CDR2 from the germline V gene are MNHEY and SVGAGI. V was pared by 2 bases and J by 1 base, with 7 bases of the junction left unmatched. This CDR3 has 16 amino acids. The CDR3 region is CASSYPTGWGNTEAFF. The CDR3 nucleotides read TGTGCCAGCAGTTACCCGACAGGGTGGGGGAACACTGAAGCTTTCTTT.

CDR3 nucleotides: TGTGCCAGCAGCCAGGACATTTACTCCAATCAGCCCCAGCATTTT. Protein product: CASSQDIYSNQPQHF. The chain recombines TRBV6-2 or TRBV6-3 with TRBJ1-5; a weak D match, TRBD1 (5 bases). The V gene's germline CDR1 is MNHEY and CDR2 SVGEGT. The CDR3 sequence is 15 residues long. V lost 6 bases and J lost 3, with 15 bases in between.

This clone was detected a few times. The chain is built from TRBV27 and TRBJ2-7, with TRBD2 matching 10 bases. This CDR3 has 16 amino acids. Losses at the gene ends were 7 bases for V and 0 bases for J; bases not matched to a gene: 9. Germline lookup yields CDR1 MNHEY and CDR2 SMNVEV (reference sequence). This CDR3 is CASTERLAGPSYEQYF. CDR3 DNA sequence: TGTGCCAGCACCGAAAGACTAGCGGGCCCCTCCTACGAGCAGTACTTC.

The CDR3 loop is CASSPRQGNMNTEAFF. DNA of the CDR3: TGCGCCAGCAGCCCTCGACAGGGGAACATGAACACTGAAGCTTTCTTT. The chain has TRBV5-1 and TRBJ1-1; 8 bases fit TRBD1. The CDR3 extends over 16 amino acids. Trimming at V came to 4 bases and at J to 0 bases, leaving 8 bases not matched to a gene. Germline V CDR1 and CDR2: SGHRS, YFSETQ.

The gene calls are TRBV5-5 and TRBJ1-2, with 8 bases identical to TRBD1. V lost 4 bases to trimming and J lost 8 bases; unmatched junction nucleotides: 7. The CDR3 loop spans 13 amino acids. Germline loops: CDR1 SGHKS, CDR2 YYEKEE (reference sequence). The CDR3 DNA reads as TGTGCCAGCAGCGGGCCGACAGGGGAAGGCTACACCTTC. It yields the protein CASSGPTGEGYTF.

CDR3 bases: TGTGCCAGCAGCCAGCCATATCAGGTGGCTGAAGCTTTCTTT. This codes for CASSQPYQVAEAFF. The genes are TRBV7-8 and TRBJ1-1; D is undetermined. Trimming removed 5 bases at V and 6 bases at J, with 16 bases between. Germline CDR1 is SGHVS and CDR2 is FQNEAQ. This CDR3 has 14 residues. The whole variable domain, filled in from reference TRBV7-8 and TRBJ1-1, reads GAGVSQSPRYKVAKRGQDVALRCDPISGHVSLFWYQQALGQGPEFLTYFQNEAQLDKSGLPSDRFFAERPEGSVSTLKIQRTQQEDSAVYLCASSQPYQVAEAFFGQGTRLTVV.

V gene TRBV15 combines with J gene TRBJ2-4; D ambiguous. The CDR3 extends over 13 amino acids. The germline V and J ends were trimmed by 9 bases and 6 bases, with 15 bases remaining between them. Germline V lookup: CDR1 LNHNV, CDR2 YYDKDF (reference sequence). The CDR3 spells CATAAPRLNIQYF. For the CDR3, the DNA is TGTGCCACTGCGGCCCCGAGGTTAAACATTCAGTACTTC.

Of note for this clone: At one end the junction does not follow the germline gene, possibly because of a read error. The rearrangement links TRBV14 to TRBJ2-7, with TRBD1 as a possible D gene (6 bases). The CDR3 runs to 12 residues. Germline V gives CDR1 SGHDN, CDR2 FVKESK. CDR3 sequence (DNA): TGTGCCAGCAGCCAAAGGCGGGCAGGGGTTCACTTC. Translated, it gives CASSQRRAGVHF.

The V and J genes are TRBV6-2 or TRBV6-3 and TRBJ1-1, with unresolved D. Between the trimmed V and J ends, which lost 5 bases and 1 base, there was a span of 17 bases. CDR3 length equals 16 residues. Looked up from germline, CDR1 is MNHEY and CDR2 is SVGEGT. Written as DNA, the CDR3 is TGTGCCAGCAGTAGGCCGCCAGTGACACGGAACACTGAAGCTTTCTTT. Its translation: CASSRPPVTRNTEAFF.

This chain uses TRBV5-1 with TRBJ2-1; possibly TRBD1 for D (5 bases). Germline V gene lookup returns CDR1 SGHRS and CDR2 YFSETQ. This CDR3 has 15 residues. V was trimmed by 4 bases and J by 5 bases, leaving 16 bases between them. For the CDR3, the DNA is TGCGCCAGCAGCACCAGGGTAACTGGCGACAATGAGCAGTTCTTC. The encoded protein is CASSTRVTGDNEQFF.

V is TRBV27 and J is TRBJ1-5; 7 bases match TRBD1. Per germline, CDR1 MNHEY and CDR2 SMNVEV (reference sequence). After removal of 8 bases from V and 4 bases from J, the junction contained 14 bases not matched to a gene. The CDR3 contains 16 residues. The CDR3 loop is CASAKGAERRNQPQHF. As DNA, the CDR3 is TGTGCCAGCGCTAAGGGGGCGGAACGGCGAAATCAGCCCCAGCATTTT.

Regarding this clone: One end of the junction does not line up with germline, which may come from a read error. The rearrangement links TRBV19 to TRBJ2-3; D is perhaps TRBD1 (5 bases). Germline V gene lookup returns CDR1 LNHDA and CDR2 SQIVND (reference sequence). The CDR3 is 14 residues long. In nucleotides, the CDR3 is TGTGCCAGTAGTCTAGACAGATTAAAGGATACGCAGTATTTT. Translation gives CASSLDRLKDTQYF.